Listed here is a single T cell receptor (beta chain). Its antigen remains unidentified. Germline is not matched at one junction end, which may reflect a read error. The CDR1 and CDR2 encoded by the germline V gene are SNHLY and FYNNEI. Counted from cysteine to phenylalanine, this CDR3 has 13 amino acids. Solely the CDR3 DNA is kept, with 39 bases framed from the first base. The data are from a study of blood T cell repertoires in COVID-19 (dated by TCRdb to the early 2020s). Notes on the research overall: The collaborator samples originated in the United States, Italy and Spain and spanned the acute and convalescent phases of COVID-19. The material from the prospective study consisted of cDNA or gDNA derived from T cells, B-cell-depleted T cells, or PBMCs. The dataset comprised deeply sampled blood TCRbeta repertoires from subjects exposed to, actively infected with, or recovered from COVID-19. The repertoires were released in a freely available public database intended as a resource for research on the immune response to SARS-CoV-2. Samples came from the ongoing ImmuneRACE study (first 160 participants) plus 1,254 subjects from 6 global collaborators. Nearly every sample came with metadata listing a de-identified subject ID, COVID-19 status, age in years and sex. Where available, HLA class I and class II types were taken from metadata supplied by the sample provider and were not determined by assay-based typing. Overall study results and their limits: Clinical and demographic metadata were provided uncurated, with the amount varying by source and participant.

Collaborating institutions collected whole blood in K2EDTA tubes following their own protocols. Collaborator samples were shipped for TCRbeta analysis as frozen whole blood, isolated PBMCs, or DNA extracted from either sample type. TCRbeta CDR3 regions were amplified from genomic DNA by means of the immunoSEQ Assay, a bias-controlled multiplex PCR. Under the source paper's analysis protocol: Nucleated cell counts per sample were estimated from amplification of reference gene primers within the assay. To quantify the absolute abundance of each unique TCRbeta CDR3 rearrangement, sequence reads were collapsed and filtered. For each sample, productive Simpson clonality was calculated as the square root of Simpson's diversity index across productive rearrangements. TCRdb limited this immuneACCESS table to in-frame rearrangements with V and J called. A share of clones is missing; checked studies link under half to unresolved V genes, and the rest is unexplained. That table is the source of V, J and clone size, and D and trimming were worked out from the DNA. The sample table holds roughly 59,000 clones, of which over 70% were seen once. The ten largest clones capture around 6.3% of the sample.

The TCR comes from a human donor in a cohort sampled during active COVID-19. This receptor chain uses TRBV2 and TRBJ2-1; 9 junctional bases match TRBD1. Specimen: peripheral blood. The CDR3 reads CASSDVRDRVTVF. The sequenced DNA: TGTGCCAGCAGTGACGTTCGGGACAGGGTCACGGTCTTC. Joined to the reference TRBV2 and TRBJ2-1 proteins, this CDR3 gives the full variable domain: EPEVTQTPSHQVTQMGQEVILRCVPISNHLYFYWYRQILGQKVEFLVSFYNNEISEKSEIFDDQFSVERPDGSNFTLKIRSTKLEDSAMYFCASSDVRDRVTVFGPGTRLTVL.